Listed here is a single TCR beta chain. Its target is not known. Individual cDNA molecules received unique molecular identifiers. One entry per CDR3 protein results from TCRdb running MiXCR on the 5' RACE reads. This table has tens of thousands of distinct CDR3 sequences, roughly 14% appearing once. The sample originates from a study of early T cells in non-severe SARS-CoV-2 infection. Study overall: Sequenced bulk RNA came from whole blood that was unsorted, and chains were unpaired. Study findings and constraints: Clonotype matching in VDJdb favored anti-spike CD8 responses and did not capture private and CD4 specificities.

The receptor was isolated from an adult who was a healthcare worker with PCR-confirmed SARS-CoV-2 infection or an uninfected control (not recorded which). The source material was whole blood.

The CDR3 here is CSARDFKLAEETQYF. CDR3 in DNA: TGCAGTGCTAGAGATTTTAAGCTAGCGGAAGAGACCCAGTACTTC. V and J are TRBV20-1 and TRBJ2-5; TRBD2 aligns across 7 bases. Germline assignment: CDR1 DFQATT and CDR2 SNEGSKA (reference sequence). J lost 3 bases, V lost 0 bases, and 7 bases had no gene match. The CDR3 is made up of 15 amino acids.